Described below is a single T cell receptor beta chain sequence and its context. This clonotype was counted ten times or more. The antigen this receptor binds is unknown. Per-base qualities were not stored, and no clone one base away is much larger. The sample originates from a study of T cells after yellow fever vaccination (dated by TCRdb to about 2019). At the level of the whole study: The SMART-Seq v4 Ultra Low Input RNA kit was used to prepare libraries from fractions with low cell numbers. The cohort comprised two healthy male donors, one aged 18 to 30 and one aged 30 to 40 years. Blood was drawn at multiple timepoints before and after primary and secondary immunization, with bulk PBMC replicates and cell subsets isolated. Bulk TCR alpha and beta repertoires were sequenced longitudinally to track T-cell clones before and after primary and booster YFV17D yellow fever vaccination.

What the authors observed across the whole study: Because abundant contaminating clonotypes from the bulk population could be contained in FACS-sorted repertoires, computational filtering was required. Only a couple of donors were included in the study, so the extent to which the findings can be generalized is limited. The secondary T-cell response was found to be weaker but faster than the primary response, with a peak reached on day 5 rather than on day 15. A small fraction of clonotypes appeared in both the CD4 and CD8 compartments, likely as a result of convergent recombination. After the booster, most of the clones that had expanded following primary vaccination were detected again (roughly 97% of CD4 and around 88% of CD8), which suggests that memory was broadly maintained.

For sequencing, an Illumina NovaSeq 6000 was employed. TCR cDNA was synthesized by 5'RACE template switching, through which a universal primer site and unique molecular identifiers were introduced. cDNA synthesis was primed from both the TCR alpha and TCR beta constant segments. Libraries were amplified in two PCR steps, with sample barcodes and sequencing adapters added in the second step. Sequencing of libraries was done on Illumina HiSeq 2500 (2x100 bp) or NovaSeq (2x150 bp). For the original study's pipeline: Demultiplexing of reads and collapsing into UMI consensus sequences were performed with MIGEC, and V(D)J alignment was carried out with MiXCR. Clonotypes responding to the vaccine were identified with edgeR on replicate PBMC samples, with the criteria of FDR below 0.01 and a log2 fold change above 5 up to day 15. CD4 or CD8 identity was assigned to each bulk clonotype according to whether the clonotype was present at higher abundance in the sequenced CD4 repertoire or the sequenced CD8 repertoire. TCRdb applied fastp at Q25 and MiXCR to the public reads, then kept only in-frame beta chains. Each CDR3 protein appears once, grouped with its most common genes and DNA. TCRdb's processing, not the authors' own work, is the source of the V and J calls. Counted in this sample were about 240,000 distinct CDR3 sequences; roughly 4% of them appeared once. About 19% of the sample lies in the top ten.

The trim is 2 bases for V and 0 bases for J, with a gap of 10 bases between the germline ends. Measured from the cysteine to the phenylalanine, the CDR3 is 15 residues long. Kept here is only the CDR3 DNA, which spans 45 bases and is read in frame from base 1. The treatment or condition label here, explained by the study, means: live attenuated yellow fever vaccine strain. At each blood-draw timepoint, two biological replicates of bulk PBMCs were collected. A standard Ficoll-Paque protocol was used to isolate PBMCs from peripheral blood. TriZol was used to extract RNA from bulk PBMCs, from CD4 and CD8 fractions, and from dextramer-positive and dextramer-negative fractions.

Source: PBMCs, taken 15 days after the yellow fever booster vaccination. The rearranged chain carries TRBV12-3 or TRBV12-4 and TRBJ1-1; the D gene is perhaps TRBD1, from 5 matching bases. The sequence derives from a man younger than 30 who received the YFV17D yellow fever vaccine. The DNA sequence is given as TGTGCCAGCAGTTTAATGTGGGGCGTGAACACTGAAGCTTTCTTT. Its product reads: CASSLMWGVNTEAFF.